Listed below are T cell receptor beta chains from one sample, sequenced in a study of regulatory dendritic cells for organ transplantation. Data came from immunoSEQ multiplex PCR; TCRdb stores just in-frame clones and leaves some out. The sample contains approximately 35,000 clones, 85% to 90% of which appear only once. The sequencing input was naive CD4+ T cells from blood. The receptors here all came from a human donor in good health. Each CDR3 is given with its conserved first and last residue. D genes are given only for firm matches. Size values are once, few and many counts, or a class for expanded clones, and some rows have none.

NA TRBJ2-3 NA TRBV10-3 CAISDPRAAGRTHTDTQYF TGTGCCATCAGTGATCCTCGCGCGGCAGGGCGGACCCACACAGATACGCAGTATTTT
few TRBJ1-2 TRBD1 TRBV19 CATGTASLYGYTF TGTGCCACCGGGACAGCTTCACTGTATGGCTACACCTTC
NA TRBJ2-1 NA TRBV18 CASSPRGGTNEQFF TGTGCCAGCTCACCACGGGGCGGGACCAATGAGCAGTTCTTC
few TRBJ1-2 NA TRBV4-3 CASSPVGGGGYTF TGCGCCAGCAGCCCAGTTGGTGGTGGCGGCTACACCTTC
NA TRBJ2-5 NA TRBV7-3 CASSPSVEETQYF TGTGCCAGCAGCCCATCCGTTGAGGAGACCCAGTACTTC
NA TRBJ2-1 NA TRBV7-2 CASSFGTGNEQFF TGTGCCAGCAGCTTTGGGACTGGAAATGAGCAGTTCTTC
NA TRBJ2-1 TRBD2 TRBV7-3 CASSRFGGRNEQFF TGTGCCAGCAGTCGTTTTGGCGGGAGAAATGAGCAGTTCTTC
NA TRBJ2-7 TRBD1 TRBV27 CASSPTRDRGREQYF TGTGCCAGCAGTCCAACCCGGGACAGGGGGCGCGAGCAGTACTTC
few TRBJ1-1 TRBD1 TRBV7-2 CASSLEGQGVAFF TGTGCCAGCAGCTTAGAGGGACAGGGTGTAGCTTTCTTT
NA TRBJ2-5 TRBD1 TRBV5-1 CASSLGQGIRETQYF TGCGCCAGCAGCTTAGGACAGGGGATAAGAGAGACCCAGTACTTC
NA TRBJ2-2 NA TRBV7-2 CASSLGHHTGELFF TGTGCCAGCAGCTTGGGGCATCACACCGGGGAGCTGTTTTTT
NA TRBJ2-3 NA TRBV7-9 CASSAGVSTDTQYF TGTGCCAGCAGCGCTGGCGTCAGCACAGATACGCAGTATTTT
NA TRBJ2-7 NA TRBV23-1 CASSQFDPGQGIYEQYF TGCGCCAGCAGTCAATTCGACCCGGGACAAGGGATTTACGAGCAGTACTTC
NA TRBJ2-1 TRBD1 TRBV5-1 CASSLRQGAGNEQFF TGCGCCAGCAGCTTGAGACAGGGGGCGGGCAATGAGCAGTTCTTC
NA TRBJ2-1 NA TRBV7-2 CASSLEGTSYNEQFF TGTGCCAGCAGCTTAGAGGGGACCTCCTACAATGAGCAGTTCTTC
NA TRBJ1-4 NA TRBV7-9 CASRPGGTETNEKLFF TGTGCCAGCAGGCCCGGCGGGACTGAAACTAATGAAAAACTGTTTTTT
NA TRBJ1-1 NA TRBV5-6 CASSLFGAWNTEAFF TGTGCCAGCAGCTTGTTTGGGGCATGGAACACTGAAGCTTTCTTT
NA TRBJ2-5 NA TRBV7-9 CASSLDLGPPRDSQYF TGTGCCAGCAGCTTAGATTTGGGACCACCCAGAGACTCCCAGTACTTC
NA TRBJ1-2 TRBD1 TRBV7-8 CASSLAGTGRYGYTF TGTGCCAGCAGCTTAGCCGGGACAGGGCGGTATGGCTACACCTTC
NA TRBJ2-7 TRBD2 TRBV7-2 CASSLKITSGSSYEQYF TGTGCCAGCAGCCTAAAAATTACTAGCGGGAGCTCCTACGAGCAGTACTTC
NA TRBJ1-1 NA TRBV5-4 CASSLTGRPRVAEAFF TGTGCCAGCAGCTTGACAGGCAGGCCGCGTGTGGCTGAAGCTTTCTTT
NA TRBJ2-2 NA TRBV4-3 CASSQENLSGELFF TGCGCCAGCAGCCAAGAGAATCTTAGCGGGGAGCTGTTTTTT
NA TRBJ1-1 TRBD1 TRBV7-9 CASSSRDRGPHEAFF TGTGCCAGCAGCTCTCGGGACAGGGGGCCTCATGAAGCTTTCTTT
NA TRBJ1-1 NA TRBV4-2 CASSRVLQTLNTEAFF TGTGCCAGCAGCCGAGTGCTTCAGACCCTGAACACTGAAGCTTTCTTT
few TRBJ1-1 NA TRBV11-1 CASSYQGYTEAFF TGTGCCAGCAGCTATCAGGGGTACACTGAAGCTTTCTTT
NA TRBJ1-1 NA TRBV7-2 CASSSRGALFGTEAFF TGTGCCAGCAGCTCCAGAGGGGCTCTGTTTGGCACTGAAGCTTTCTTT
NA TRBJ1-2 TRBD1 TRBV20-1 CSATGGSGYTF TGCAGTGCCACAGGGGGCAGCGGCTACACCTTC
NA TRBJ1-4 TRBD1 TRBV6-5 CASSWDRENEKLFF TGTGCCAGCAGCTGGGACAGGGAGAATGAAAAACTGTTTTTT
NA TRBJ2-1 TRBD2 TRBV29-1 CSVLTLAGGEQFF TGCAGCGTTCTGACTCTAGCGGGAGGTGAGCAGTTCTTC
NA TRBJ2-7 TRBD2 TRBV9 CASSVGPSVAGGYEQYF TGTGCCAGCAGCGTAGGGCCCTCGGTAGCGGGGGGGTACGAGCAGTACTTC
NA TRBJ2-3 TRBD2 TRBV4-3 CASSQAGAGEITDTQYF TGCGCCAGCAGCCAGGCTGGAGCGGGAGAGATCACAGATACGCAGTATTTT
NA TRBJ2-7 TRBD2 TRBV6-5 CASSYSTLAGGYEQYF TGTGCCAGCAGTTACTCGACACTAGCGGGAGGGTACGAGCAGTACTTC
NA TRBJ1-2 NA TRBV4-3 CASSQDWGRRLNYGYTF TGCGCCAGCAGCCAAGATTGGGGGCGCAGGTTAAACTATGGCTACACCTTC
NA TRBJ2-2 TRBD2 TRBV10-3 CAISAALLAGVTGELFF TGTGCCATCAGTGCGGCGTTACTAGCGGGAGTCACCGGGGAGCTGTTTTTT
NA TRBJ2-1 TRBD2 TRBV7-9 CASSSLAGGRNEQFF TGTGCCAGCAGCTCCCTAGCGGGGGGGCGCAATGAGCAGTTCTTC
NA TRBJ2-7 TRBD1 TRBV27 CASNSAGTGGLLRYF TGTGCCAGCAACAGTGCGGGGACAGGGGGCTTGCTGCGGTACTTC
NA TRBJ2-5 TRBD1 TRBV5-8 CASSTGTGGFMGETQYF TGTGCCAGCAGCACTGGGACAGGGGGCTTTATGGGAGAGACCCAGTACTTC
NA TRBJ1-1 NA TRBV4-1 CASSPKGGTEAFF TGCGCCAGCAGCCCAAAAGGTGGCACTGAAGCTTTCTTT
NA TRBJ2-3 TRBD1 TRBV5-6 CASSFLGQGSSDTQYF TGTGCCAGCAGCTTCCTGGGACAGGGTTCTTCAGATACGCAGTATTTT
few TRBJ1-5 NA TRBV14 CASSQDWGVAQPQHF TGTGCCAGCAGCCAAGATTGGGGGGTGGCTCAGCCCCAGCATTTT
NA TRBJ2-1 NA TRBV12-5 CASGPPDSLGYEQFF TGTGCTAGTGGCCCGCCTGACTCCCTAGGCTATGAGCAGTTCTTC
NA TRBJ1-5 TRBD1 TRBV2 CASSFQGGNQPQHF TGTGCCAGCAGTTTCCAGGGGGGTAATCAGCCCCAGCATTTT
NA TRBJ2-5 NA TRBV4-2 CASSQEVRKTQYF TGTGCCAGCAGCCAAGAAGTTCGGAAGACCCAGTACTTC
once TRBJ2-7 NA TRBV4-3 CASSQGWTGSYEQYF TGCGCCAGCAGCCAAGGTTGGACCGGTTCCTACGAGCAGTACTTC
NA TRBJ1-1 TRBD1 TRBV23-1 CASSLKKDRGGTEAFF TGCGCCAGCAGTCTCAAGAAAGACAGGGGGGGGACTGAAGCTTTCTTT
NA TRBJ2-3 NA TRBV27 CASRETNSDTQYF TGTGCCAGCCGTGAGACGAACTCCGATACGCAGTATTTT